The subject of this entry is one T cell receptor (beta chain). Its antigen is not yet known. The record has no base qualities; no much larger clone is one base away. Library creation used the immunoSEQ multiplex PCR assay. The multiplex PCR relied on a mix of 60 forward primers for TCR Vbeta segments and 13 reverse primers for TCR Jbeta segments. Amplification of the CDR3 region of rearranged TCR beta genes was performed with a multiplex PCR assay on genomic DNA. The Illumina HiSeq System was used to sequence the amplified TCR beta libraries as 87-base-pair reads. Per the source publication's procedure: A later analysis tallied about 77 million unique TCR beta chains across the 650 to 750 repertoires, and about 10 million of those chains were shared by two or more donors. A nearest-neighbor algorithm error-corrected the raw reads and collapsed the reads into unique sequences, merging closely related sequences to remove PCR and sequencing errors. Alignment of CDR3 sequences to IMGT reference sequences was used to assign V, D and J gene segments. For a sequence to be retained, a match of at least six nucleotides to both a V gene segment and a J gene segment was required. A rearrangement counted as productive if the CDR3 had no stop codons and remained in frame with V and J, and every other rearrangement counted as non-productive. CDR3 was defined by IMGT convention, running from the second conserved V-encoded cysteine to the conserved J-encoded phenylalanine. In an earlier analysis of more than 550 of the donors, sequences lacking an unambiguous match to a single V gene segment were excluded. In an earlier analysis of almost 600 of the donors, a V segment was called functional when productive rearrangements were above 56.7%, and segregating when the standard deviation between donors exceeded 5%. To diagnose cytomegalovirus status from the catalog of TCR beta chain sequences, a statistical classification framework was built. A later analysis assigned V and J genes by comparing TCR nucleotide sequences with IMGT/GENE-DB human TR gene sequences. The TCRdist pipeline was used in a later analysis to assign CDR3 sequences and most-parsimonious VDJ recombination scenarios. In a later analysis, every TCR beta chain was defined by the combination of its CDR3 amino acid sequence and its V-gene family, and reads without a unique V-gene family were dropped. In a later analysis, around 650 highly shared, low-generation-probability nucleotide sequences were removed to address suspected cross-contamination and a sequencing artifact. In a later analysis, a clonal expansion index was calculated for each public chain from normalized within-repertoire ranks of inferred template counts. In a later analysis, generation probabilities were computed using a VDJ recombination model fitted to out-of-frame rearrangements, and the results were checked against IGoR. Hypergeometric tests were used in a later analysis to score TCR-TCR, TCR-HLA and TCR-CMV co-occurrence, with a repertoire-size bias correction applied to the TCR pairs. To estimate false discovery rates, a later analysis permuted the HLA or CMV assignments 20 times. In a later analysis, co-occurring TCRs were grouped using DBSCAN, and TCRdist sequence similarity was added for clustering within HLA-allele-positive subsets. Co-occurrence clustering excluded repertoires with fewer than 30,000 or more than 120,000 public chains, plus five with anomalous nucleotide sharing. The source is immuneACCESS, and TCRdb retained only in-frame sequences with V and J called. Part of the clones is not carried over; for the studies checked, unresolved V genes explain less than half of this, and the remainder is unexplained. The V and J calls and clone size were taken over from that table, and D and trimming were inferred from the DNA. This sample comprises fewer than 250,000 clones, roughly four fifths of them detected only once. About 3.1% of the sample comes from the top ten.

The sample originates from a study of cytomegalovirus exposure and HLA in healthy donors (dated by TCRdb to between 2016 and 2019). Looking at the study overall: An earlier analysis of approximately 640 of the donors reported about 250 Gb of sequence data and roughly 100 million unique TCR beta sequences from about 180 million T cells. Roughly 300 gigabases of sequencing data and around 87 million unique TCR sequences were included in an early release covering around 650 HLA-typed donors. Of the 300 to 400 genotyped donors, about 80% fell in the genetic ancestry cluster associated with self-reported Caucasian donors. The study aimed to test whether cataloging public T cell receptors could reveal signatures of past pathogen exposure. Using immunosequencing, the study profiled T cell repertoires from 666 subjects and related those repertoires to cytomegalovirus serostatus. In addition to the first cohort of 500 to 850 subjects, a separate validation cohort of approximately 130 different subjects was used. The study combined high-throughput TCR immunosequencing, statistical association of individual TCRs with disease status, and machine learning to predict cytomegalovirus infection status. In a later analysis, previously published TCR beta repertoires from some 640 donors were re-analyzed and high-resolution HLA genotyping was added so that TCR occurrence patterns could be studied. Rather than drawing on any new phenotypic data, the later analysis identified candidate immune exposures from TCR beta sequences and the way those sequences occurred across donors. An earlier analysis of 587 of the donors applied high-throughput TCR beta sequencing to assess whether each TCR beta V gene segment acted as functional or pseudogenic. Alongside the repertoire data, information on donor age, sex, ethnicity and CMV serostatus was compiled. A later genetic analysis used genome-wide SNP genotypes for about 60% of the roughly 700 donors, treating that subset as a discovery cohort. All discovery cohort repertoires had been generated using a single sequencing platform. HLA typing covered class I and class II loci at four-digit resolution. The number of donors typed differed by locus, with roughly 620-640 for A, B, C, DRB1 and DQB1, roughly 520 for DQA1, approximately 570 for DPA1, and around 430 for DPB1. About 5 DR-DQ haplotypes were handled as single units for association and clustering, since linkage in the cohort was strong. Across around 400 genotyped donors of the cohort, an average of 235,054 unique TCR beta nucleotide sequences per donor were sequenced, and approximately 17% of those sequences were non-productive. Here is what the overall study found, with its caveats: In vitro tests confirmed that a few of the cytomegalovirus-associated TCR beta chains recognize cytomegalovirus antigens. In the study, around 150 TCR beta chains were listed as associated with cytomegalovirus. Assigning TCR associations to individual alleles was difficult when HLA alleles, especially DR and DQ, strongly co-occurred. Some IMGT-functional V segments, including TRBV6-2 and TRBV6-3, could not be distinguished by the 87-base-pair reads and were therefore excluded. The presence/absence analyses assumed that sequencing depth was roughly uniform across donors, and that assumption may not be true. A further reported finding was that TCR beta sequences accurately predicted the HLA-A and HLA-B alleles for most subjects in the first cohort. In both the original and validation cohorts, the classifier was reported to diagnose cytomegalovirus status with high specificity and sensitivity. According to a later analysis, TCR association rates differed among HLA loci, with DRB1 alleles showing the most associated TCRs and HLA-C alleles showing the fewest. Because HLA typing was unavailable for some donors at each locus, only the typed subset was used in association tests. Specific HLA alleles were associated with more than 15,000 TCR beta sequences at a false discovery rate of 0.05 in a later analysis. Because counts were too low, some 17 rarely observed V segments, including chromosome 9 orphons, were excluded from the earlier analysis of about 500 of the donors. An earlier analysis of approximately 570 of the donors showed that most TCR beta V segments appeared in productive rearrangements either about 90% or about 30% of the time, which broadly matched IMGT annotations. Across donors, most TCR sequences were observed very rarely, whereas some public TCRs were present in many individuals. According to the authors, the approach could potentially be generalized to other disease states and immunological phenotypes. CMV serostatus was the only immune exposure information available for the cohort. A cluster of highly shared sequence variants was judged likely to represent a technical artifact of the sequencing pipeline. An association between a missense DCLRE1C variant and V-gene and J-gene trimming of TCR beta chains was found in a later genetic analysis and replicated in an independent cohort. A later analysis found that most CMV-associated TCR beta chains appeared HLA-restricted, with HLA associations seemingly driven largely by CMV exposure. A later genetic analysis reported fewer N-insertions in productive TCRs among donors in an Asian-associated ancestry cluster than the roughly 620-donor mean. In a later analysis, several top co-occurrence clusters were reported to appear linked to parvovirus B19, influenza, CMV and Epstein-Barr virus. The cohort was sequenced for TCR beta chains only, and without alpha or paired-chain data the features that could be detected were limited. In a later analysis, HLA-associated TCR beta chains were found to be more clonally expanded and to have lower generation probabilities than equally common non-associated chains. Correlated functional status among segregating V segments might reflect linkage disequilibrium, but an unknown experimental factor could not be ruled out.

In total, about 650 healthy bone marrow donors made up the cohort. At the time of sampling, every cohort member was nominally healthy, though immune exposures that went unrecorded were likely present. The donor tested CMV seropositive, placing the donor among the approximately 290 seropositive members of the cohort. A peripheral blood sample was collected from each donor, and TCR beta sequencing was performed on peripheral blood mononuclear cells. The Qiagen DNeasy Blood Extraction Kit was used to extract genomic DNA from the blood cell samples. Inclusive of the bounding cysteine and phenylalanine, the CDR3 is 14 residues long. CDR3 DNA only is kept here, 42 bases in frame from base 1. V is clipped by 3 bases and J by 2 bases, and the sequence between their germline boundaries is 10 bases long. CDR1 and CDR2 are read off the germline V gene (reference sequence) as LNHDA and SQIVND.

The source is a woman aged 30 to 39 in good health and CMV-seropositive. The chain links TRBV19 with TRBJ1-2; the D gene is perhaps TRBD1, from 6 matching bases. Sequenced material: PBMCs. The CDR3 loop reads CASSMARGNYGYTF. The DNA reads as follows: TGTGCCAGTAGTATGGCCAGGGGCAACTATGGCTACACCTTC.